The present entry profiles one TCR beta chain with its context. What it recognizes is unknown. Incorporated into the TCR beta cDNA libraries were unique molecular identifiers, which served to reduce PCR and sequencing biases. In TCRdb, the PCR reads were re-called with MiXCR into one record per CDR3 protein. The top ten clones hold roughly 4.5% of a sample with 750,000 to 900,000 distinct CDR3 sequences, 46% of them seen once. This record comes from a study of post-analysis software for immune sequencing data. Looking at the study overall: Both relapsing-remitting and secondary progressive multiple sclerosis featured among the disease courses, as did progressive-relapsing multiple sclerosis. Study-wide results and caveats: TRBV5-6, TRBV5-1 and TRBV20-1 were among roughly five TRBV segments more frequent in patients than controls. Those samples that were prepared in the same batch co-clustered strongly by F measure.

The V gene end was trimmed by 7 bases and the J gene end by 5 bases; junction bases not matched to a gene: 7. Germline V gene lookup returns CDR1 KGHDR and CDR2 SFDVKD. The CDR3 has 14 amino acids. V usage is TRBV24-1 and J usage is TRBJ2-7; 10 bases map to TRBD1. Material for sequencing was blood. The clonotype comes from a girl under 18 with multiple sclerosis. DNA of the CDR3: TGTGCCACCAGCCCCCGACAGGGGGCTGACGAGCAGTACTTC. This sequence encodes CATSPRQGADEQYF.